One and the same sample provided the 27 T cell receptor beta chains below, sequenced in a study of shared clonotypes between healthy human individuals. The assay was immunoSEQ multiplex PCR, and TCRdb's table has in-frame clones only and misses some. There are 1.5 million to 2.5 million clones in the sample; about 94% occur only once, and around 1% lies in the top ten. CD45RO-negative, CCR7-selected cells formed the naive CD8 fraction, which excluded terminally differentiated effector memory CD45RA+ cells. Sequenced input: naive CD8+ T cells sorted from blood. The origin of the receptors is a young man in good health.

The chain couples TRBV4-1 to TRBJ2-5; D remains ambiguous. The CDR3 has 14 amino acids. The germline V gene has CDR1 MGHRA and CDR2 YSYEKL. The V gene lost 3 bases and the J gene lost 0 bases, with 8 bases spanning the gap. CDR3: CASSHLGYQETQYF. Written as DNA, the CDR3 is TGCGCCAGCAGCCATCTAGGGTACCAAGAGACCCAGTACTTC.

The rearrangement uses TRBV27 and TRBJ1-6; D perhaps matches TRBD1 (6 bases). The CDR3 extends over 14 amino acids. CDR1 and CDR2 (germline): MNHEY, SMNVEV (reference sequence). The V end lost 6 bases, the J end lost 7 bases, and 13 bases lay between the germline ends. The CDR3 sequence is CASSTEGGNSPLHF. The CDR3 nucleotides read TGTGCCAGCAGCACAGAGGGGGGGAATTCACCCCTCCACTTT.

The chain is built from TRBV18 and TRBJ1-4; TRBD1 aligns across 7 bases. Germline-derived CDR1 and CDR2 are KGHSH and LQKENI. The V gene end was trimmed by 2 bases and the J gene end by 3 bases; junction bases not matched to a gene: 6. This CDR3 has 16 amino acids. The CDR3 sequence: CASSPSYGTANEKLFF. The CDR3 nucleotides are TGTGCCAGCTCACCAAGTTATGGGACAGCTAATGAAAAACTGTTTTTT.

The rearrangement joins TRBV6-6 to TRBJ1-2; D might be TRBD1 (6 bases). V lost 5 bases to trimming and J lost 4 bases, with 11 bases between them. This CDR3 is 13 amino acids long. CDR1 and CDR2 (germline): MNHNY, SVGAGI (reference sequence). The CDR3 DNA sequence: TGTGCCAGCAGTGACACGGACAGCTATGGCTACACCTTC. Translated: CASSDTDSYGYTF.

This clone was found once. This chain connects TRBV9 to TRBJ2-5, with TRBD2 matching over 10 bases. CDR1 and CDR2 (germline): SGDLS, YYNGEE. The CDR3 spans 15 residues. V lost 3 bases, J lost 4 bases, and 6 bases stayed unmatched. The DNA of the CDR3 is TGTGCCAGCAGCGCCCTAGCGGGAGAGCGAGAGACCCAGTACTTC. It specifies CASSALAGERETQYF. Full variable domain (rest looked up from reference TRBV9 and TRBJ2-5): DSGVTQTPKHLITATGQRVTLRCSPRSGDLSVYWYQQSLDQGLQFLIQYYNGEERAKGNILERFSAQQFPDLHSELNLSSLELGDSALYFCASSALAGERETQYFGPGTRLLVL.

This rearrangement joins TRBV7-2 to TRBJ2-7; 9 nucleotides agree with TRBD2. Trimming removed 2 bases from V and 5 bases from J; junction bases left unmatched: 7. CDR1 is SGHTA and CDR2 is FQGNSA in the germline V gene. The CDR3 consists of 15 residues. DNA of the CDR3: TGTGCCAGCAGCTTATGGCGGGAGGGCCGACACGAGCAGTACTTC. Its protein product is CASSLWREGRHEQYF.

V is TRBV5-5 and J is TRBJ1-2; D is unclear. The germline CDR1 and CDR2 sequences are SGHKS and YYEKEE (reference sequence). This CDR3 is 16 amino acids long. Trimming removed 0 bases from V and 2 bases from J, with 14 bases in between. CDR3 DNA sequence: TGTGCCAGCAGCTTGGGCTCCGTTAGAGGCAACTATGGCTACACCTTC. It yields the protein CASSLGSVRGNYGYTF.

This chain links TRBV5-6 with TRBJ2-2, with TRBD1 as a possible D gene (5 bases). Per germline, CDR1 SGHDT and CDR2 YYEEEE. This CDR3 spans 15 amino acids. V lost 0 bases and J 6 bases, leaving 12 bases between the germline ends. Written as DNA, the CDR3 is TGTGCCAGCAGCTTGGGCTGGGGCGCGGCCGGGGAGCTGTTTTTT. Its protein product is CASSLGWGAAGELFF.

The chain uses TRBV11-2 and TRBJ2-5; 8 bases match TRBD2. CDR1 and CDR2 from the germline V gene are SGHAT and FQNNGV. The length of the CDR3 is 19 residues. Unmatched junction bases numbered 16, after V lost 2 bases and J lost 2 bases. The DNA of the CDR3 is TGTGCCAGCAGCTTAAGGTCGGGACTAGTGACGCTCGCGCAAGAGACCCAGTACTTC. This gives the protein CASSLRSGLVTLAQETQYF.

This clone was counted once. The chain combines TRBV6-1 with TRBJ2-7; 7 bases align to TRBD2. The CDR3 is 13 residues long. Germline-derived CDR1 and CDR2 are MNHNS and SASEGT. Losses at the gene ends were 4 bases for V and 4 bases for J; bases not matched to a gene: 4. The CDR3 sequence is CASSVREIYEQYF. In nucleotides, the CDR3 is TGTGCCAGCAGTGTGCGGGAGATATACGAGCAGTACTTC.

Worth noting for this clone: Other DNA variants within this sample encode the same CDR3. V gene TRBV7-6 combines with J gene TRBJ2-7, with 7 bases that match TRBD1. V lost 5 bases and J lost 2; bases outside the gene matches: 3. The germline V gene has CDR1 SGHVS and CDR2 FNYEAQ. The CDR3 totals 13 residues. The CDR3 here is CASSTGTAYEQYF. Here the CDR3 DNA reads TGTGCCAGCAGCACCGGGACAGCCTACGAGCAGTACTTC.

The gene calls are TRBV2 and TRBJ2-1; D may match TRBD1 or TRBD2 (5 bases each). Trimming stripped 6 bases from V and 0 bases from J, with 18 bases between. The germline gives CDR1 SNHLY, CDR2 FYNNEI. This CDR3 is built from 17 residues. The CDR3: CASSALGPSSSYNEQFF. CDR3 coding DNA: TGTGCCAGCAGCGCCCTGGGACCGTCAAGCTCCTACAATGAGCAGTTCTTC.

V gene TRBV27 combines with J gene TRBJ2-5, with 9 bases aligning to TRBD2. With V trimmed by 0 bases and J by 0 bases, 5 bases remained unmatched. This CDR3 has 17 residues. Germline CDR1 and CDR2: MNHEY and SMNVEV (reference sequence). CDR3 nucleotides: TGTGCCAGCAGTTTATCGGTCGCGGGGGGGGACCAAGAGACCCAGTACTTC. This translates into CASSLSVAGGDQETQYF.

Notes on this clone: The sample contains more than one DNA sequence encoding this CDR3. The chain carries TRBV9 and TRBJ2-5; TRBD2 might be the D (7 bases). The length of the CDR3 is 15 residues. Looked up from germline, CDR1 is SGDLS and CDR2 is YYNGEE. V was clipped by 0 bases and J by 1 base, with 10 bases between them. CDR3 amino acids: CASSVVGGPQETQYF. The CDR3, as DNA: TGTGCCAGCAGCGTAGTGGGGGGGCCCCAAGAGACCCAGTACTTC.

The chain joins TRBV18 to TRBJ2-2; TRBD1 matches at 7 bases. The CDR3 is 16 residues long. CDR1 KGHSH and CDR2 LQKENI come from the germline V gene. V lost 0 bases to trimming and J lost 3 bases; unmatched junction nucleotides: 4. The CDR3 reads CASSPPGTDYTGELFF. In DNA form, the CDR3 reads TGTGCCAGCTCACCACCGGGGACAGATTACACCGGGGAGCTGTTTTTT.

A word on this clone: The sample contains more than one DNA sequence encoding this CDR3. J is TRBJ2-7 and V is TRBV13; no clear D. The germline V gene has CDR1 PRHDT and CDR2 FYEKMQ (reference sequence). V lost 0 bases and J lost 4, with 7 bases in between. The CDR3 consists of 13 residues. This CDR3 is CASSLGTRYEQYF. DNA of the CDR3: TGTGCCAGCAGCTTAGGGACAAGATACGAGCAGTACTTC.

As regards this clone: This same CDR3 is encoded by further DNA sequences in the sample. CDR3 sequence reads: CASSVGASYNSPLHF. The CDR3 bases are TGTGCCAGCAGCGTAGGGGCCTCCTATAATTCACCCCTCCACTTT. This sequence joins TRBV9 and TRBJ1-6, with no clear D. The germline gives CDR1 SGDLS, CDR2 YYNGEE. The CDR3 consists of 15 residues. The V end lost 0 bases, the J end lost 0 bases, and 4 bases lay between the germline ends.

This chain connects TRBV27 to TRBJ2-5; 9 positions match TRBD1. Germline V gene lookup returns CDR1 MNHEY and CDR2 SMNVEV (reference sequence). The CDR3 is 17 residues long. The V and J ends lost 5 bases and 2 bases, in that order; junction bases with no gene match: 12. The DNA of the CDR3 is TGTGCCAGCAGTGCACCGGGACAGGGTCCCTTTCAAGAGACCCAGTACTTC. Translating it yields CASSAPGQGPFQETQYF.

Turning to this clone: Different DNA sequences within this sample yield the same CDR3. The chain links TRBV9 to TRBJ2-7, with 9 bases lining up with TRBD1. The CDR3 totals 15 residues. Germline loops: CDR1 SGDLS, CDR2 YYNGEE. V gave up 2 bases and J gave up 3 bases; unmatched junction bases: 6. For the CDR3, the DNA is TGTGCCAGCAGCGTGGACCCGGGACAGGGCTACGAGCAGTACTTC. Its protein product is CASSVDPGQGYEQYF.

This clone was counted between two and nine times. The chain recombines TRBV6-6 with TRBJ1-6; D might be TRBD1 (5 bases). This CDR3 comprises 14 residues. Germline V gene sequence: CDR1 MNHNY, CDR2 SVGAGI (reference sequence). Trimming took off 7 bases at V and 7 bases at J, with 14 bases between the two ends. The CDR3 loop reads CASTLPGNNSPLHF. In DNA, the CDR3 is TGTGCCAGCACTTTACCAGGGAACAATTCACCCCTCCACTTT.

The sample holds one count of this clone. This chain connects TRBV5-4 to TRBJ2-1; 13 bases fit TRBD2. The length of the CDR3 is 16 residues. Losses at the gene ends were 5 bases for V and 6 bases for J; bases not matched to a gene: 8. Germline V gene lookup returns CDR1 SGHNT and CDR2 YYREEE (reference sequence). The chain's CDR3 is CASRQPTSGGANEQFF. The DNA of the CDR3 is TGTGCCAGCAGGCAGCCTACTAGCGGGGGGGCCAATGAGCAGTTCTTC.

The J gene is TRBJ2-1, the V gene TRBV10-2; 8 bases are a match to TRBD2. The CDR3 sequence is 18 residues long. Germline-derived CDR1 and CDR2 are WSHSY and SAAADI. Trimming removed 0 bases from V and 8 bases from J; junction bases left unmatched: 15. DNA for the CDR3: TGCGCCAGCAGTGAGTCGACTGAGCTACTAGCGGTGGGGGATGAGCAGTTCTTC. Its protein product is CASSESTELLAVGDEQFF.

The J gene is TRBJ2-2, the V gene TRBV27; 10 nucleotides agree with TRBD2. The CDR3 runs 16 residues. Germline CDR1 reads MNHEY; CDR2 reads SMNVEV (reference sequence). Unmatched junction bases numbered 11, after V lost 10 bases and J lost 3 bases. The CDR3 loop reads CATGAGGPLYTGELFF. For the CDR3, the DNA is TGTGCCACCGGAGCGGGGGGGCCTCTGTACACCGGGGAGCTGTTTTTT.

The chain joins TRBV13 to TRBJ2-7, with 9 bases fitting TRBD1. The CDR3 runs to 15 residues. In germline, CDR1 is PRHDT, CDR2 FYEKMQ (reference sequence). V gave up 6 bases and J gave up 4 bases; unmatched junction bases: 10. The CDR3, as DNA: TGTGCCAGCAGTCCCTCCGGGACAGGGTTGTACGAGCAGTACTTC. Translated: CASSPSGTGLYEQYF.

This rearrangement joins TRBV6-6 to TRBJ2-2; a possible D gene is TRBD2 (6 bases). The V end lost 2 bases, the J end lost 6 bases, and 13 bases lay between the germline ends. The CDR3 is 15 amino acids. The germline V gene encodes CDR1 MNHNY and CDR2 SVGAGI (reference sequence). CDR3 protein: CASSYPGLAAGELFF. The CDR3 nucleotides are TGTGCCAGCAGTTACCCGGGACTCGCGGCCGGGGAGCTGTTTTTT.

CDR3 loop: CASSISATAYEQYF. The CDR3 region has the DNA TGTGCCAGTAGTATCTCGGCTACCGCCTACGAGCAGTACTTC. This sequence joins TRBV19 and TRBJ2-7, with unresolved D. Between the trimmed V and J ends, which lost 3 bases and 2 bases, there was a span of 11 bases. The CDR3 has 14 amino acids. Germline V lookup: CDR1 LNHDA, CDR2 SQIVND (reference sequence).

The gene calls are TRBV6-1 and TRBJ1-1; D unclear. Germline V lookup: CDR1 MNHNS, CDR2 SASEGT. V lost 4 bases and J lost 0, with 15 bases in between. The CDR3 spans 16 residues. DNA for the CDR3: TGTGCCAGCAGTGCGTGGATAGTCGACATGAACACTGAAGCTTTCTTT. This codes for CASSAWIVDMNTEAFF.